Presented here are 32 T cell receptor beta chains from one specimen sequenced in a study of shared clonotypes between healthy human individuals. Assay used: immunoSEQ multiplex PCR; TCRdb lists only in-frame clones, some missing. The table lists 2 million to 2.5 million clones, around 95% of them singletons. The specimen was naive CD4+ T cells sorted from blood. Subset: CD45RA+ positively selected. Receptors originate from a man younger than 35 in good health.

The CDR3 DNA sequence: TGTGCCAGCAGCGTAACCGGGACAGGGGCGGCAGATACGCAGTATTTT. Translated, it gives CASSVTGTGAADTQYF. This chain links TRBV7-2 with TRBJ2-3, with 10 bases fitting TRBD1. The V gene end was trimmed by 5 bases and the J gene end by 4 bases; junction bases not matched to a gene: 9. CDR1 is SGHTA, CDR2 FQGNSA, per germline. CDR3 length: 16 residues.

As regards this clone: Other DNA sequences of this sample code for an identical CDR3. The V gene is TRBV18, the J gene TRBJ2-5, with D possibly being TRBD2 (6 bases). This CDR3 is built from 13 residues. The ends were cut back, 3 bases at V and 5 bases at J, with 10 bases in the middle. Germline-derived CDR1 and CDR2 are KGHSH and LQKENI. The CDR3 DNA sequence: TGTGCCAGCTCACCGGCAGGAGGGGAGACCCAGTACTTC. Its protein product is CASSPAGGETQYF.

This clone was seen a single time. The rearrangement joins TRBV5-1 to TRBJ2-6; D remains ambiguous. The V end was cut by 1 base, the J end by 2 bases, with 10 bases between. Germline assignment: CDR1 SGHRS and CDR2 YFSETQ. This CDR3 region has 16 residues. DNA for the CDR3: TGCGCCAGCAGCTTGACGGTCTCCCCTGGGGCCAACGTCCTGACTTTC. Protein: CASSLTVSPGANVLTF.

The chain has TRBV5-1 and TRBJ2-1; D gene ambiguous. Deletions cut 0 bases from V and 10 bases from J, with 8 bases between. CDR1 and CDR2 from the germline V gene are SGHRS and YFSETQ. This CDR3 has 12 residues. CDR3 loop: CASSLEAREQFF. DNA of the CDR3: TGCGCCAGCAGCTTGGAAGCACGGGAGCAGTTCTTC.

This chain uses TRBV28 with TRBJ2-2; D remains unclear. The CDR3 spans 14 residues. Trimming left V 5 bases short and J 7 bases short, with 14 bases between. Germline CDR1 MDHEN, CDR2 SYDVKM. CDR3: CASSPKLAGGELFF. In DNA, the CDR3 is TGTGCCAGCAGTCCCAAATTGGCTGGCGGGGAGCTGTTTTTT.

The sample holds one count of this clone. The CDR3 sequence is CASSLSGQGKYNEQFF. CDR3 coding DNA: TGTGCCAGCAGCTTATCGGGCCAGGGGAAGTACAATGAGCAGTTCTTC. The V call is TRBV11-3, the J call TRBJ2-1; weak D call: TRBD1 (6 bases). The germline V and J ends were trimmed by 2 bases and 4 bases, with 15 bases remaining between them. The germline V gene has CDR1 SGHNT and CDR2 YENEEA. The CDR3 is made up of 16 amino acids.

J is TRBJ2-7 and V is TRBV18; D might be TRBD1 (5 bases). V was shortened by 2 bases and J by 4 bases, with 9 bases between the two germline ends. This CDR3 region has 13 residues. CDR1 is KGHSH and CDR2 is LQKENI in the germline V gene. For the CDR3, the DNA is TGTGCCAGCTCACCAAGGGGTGAATACGAGCAGTACTTC. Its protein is CASSPRGEYEQYF. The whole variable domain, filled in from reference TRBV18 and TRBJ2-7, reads NAGVMQNPRHLVRRRGQEARLRCSPMKGHSHVYWYRQLPEEGLKFMVYLQKENIIDESGMPKERFSAEFPKEGPSILRIQQVVRGDSAAYFCASSPRGEYEQYFGPGTRLTVT.

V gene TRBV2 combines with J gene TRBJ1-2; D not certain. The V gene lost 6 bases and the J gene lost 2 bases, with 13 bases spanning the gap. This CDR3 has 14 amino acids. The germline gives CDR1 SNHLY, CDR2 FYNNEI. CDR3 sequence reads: CASRSEALNYGYTF. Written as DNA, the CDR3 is TGTGCCAGCAGGTCGGAGGCTTTAAACTATGGCTACACCTTC. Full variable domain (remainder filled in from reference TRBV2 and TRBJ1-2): EPEVTQTPSHQVTQMGQEVILRCVPISNHLYFYWYRQILGQKVEFLVSFYNNEISEKSEIFDDQFSVERPDGSNFTLKIRSTKLEDSAMYFCASRSEALNYGYTFGSGTRLTVV.

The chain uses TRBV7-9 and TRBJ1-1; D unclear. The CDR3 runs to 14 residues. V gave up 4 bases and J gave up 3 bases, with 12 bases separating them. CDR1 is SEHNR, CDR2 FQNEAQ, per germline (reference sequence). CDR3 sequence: CASSSTGRYTEAFF. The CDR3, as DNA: TGTGCCAGCAGCTCAACTGGACGGTACACTGAAGCTTTCTTT.

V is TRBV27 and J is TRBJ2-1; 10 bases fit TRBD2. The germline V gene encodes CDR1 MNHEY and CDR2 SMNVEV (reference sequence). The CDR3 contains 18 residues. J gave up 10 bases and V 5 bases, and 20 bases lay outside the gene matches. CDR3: CASSLIGGLGTSADEQFF. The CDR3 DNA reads TGTGCCAGCAGTCTTATCGGAGGTTTAGGGACTAGCGCAGACGAGCAGTTCTTC.

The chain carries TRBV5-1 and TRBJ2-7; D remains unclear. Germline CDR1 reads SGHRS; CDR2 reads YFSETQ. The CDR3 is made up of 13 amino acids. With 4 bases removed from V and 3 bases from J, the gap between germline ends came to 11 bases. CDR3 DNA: TGCGCCAGCAGCCGAAGGCCCTACTACGAGCAGTACTTC. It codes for CASSRRPYYEQYF.

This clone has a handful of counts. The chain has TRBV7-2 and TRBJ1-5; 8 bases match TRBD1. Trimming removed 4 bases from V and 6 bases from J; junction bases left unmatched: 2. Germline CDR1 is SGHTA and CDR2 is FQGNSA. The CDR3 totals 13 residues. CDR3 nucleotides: TGTGCCAGCAGCTCCGGGACAGGTCAGCCCCAGCATTTT. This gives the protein CASSSGTGQPQHF. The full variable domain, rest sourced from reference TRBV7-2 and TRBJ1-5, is GAGVSQSPSNKVTEKGKDVELRCDPISGHTALYWYRQSLGQGLEFLIYFQGNSAPDKSGLPSDRFSAERTGGSVSTLTIQRTQQEDSAVYLCASSSGTGQPQHFGDGTRLSIL.

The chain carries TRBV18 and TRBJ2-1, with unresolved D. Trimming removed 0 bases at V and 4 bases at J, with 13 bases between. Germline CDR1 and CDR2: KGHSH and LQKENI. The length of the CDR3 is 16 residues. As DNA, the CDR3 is TGTGCCAGCTCACCACCGGCCTCGGCGCAATACAATGAGCAGTTCTTC. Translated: CASSPPASAQYNEQFF.

The CDR3 sequence is CASSEDRLYGYTF. The CDR3, as DNA: TGCGCCAGCAGTGAGGATAGACTCTATGGCTACACCTTC. The J gene is TRBJ1-2, the V gene TRBV10-1; D is unresolved. In germline, CDR1 is WNHNN, CDR2 SYGVQD (reference sequence). This CDR3 is built from 13 residues. V was pared by 2 bases and J by 4 bases, with 8 bases between.

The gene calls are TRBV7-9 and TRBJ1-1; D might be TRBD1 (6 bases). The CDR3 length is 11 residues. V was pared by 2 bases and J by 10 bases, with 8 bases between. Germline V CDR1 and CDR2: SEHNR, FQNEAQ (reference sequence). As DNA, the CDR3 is TGTGCCAGCAGCTTAAAGGGGGGAGCTTTCTTT. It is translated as CASSLKGGAFF. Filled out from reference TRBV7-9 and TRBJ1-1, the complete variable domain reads DTGVSQNPRHKITKRGQNVTFRCDPISEHNRLYWYRQTLGQGPEFLTYFQNEAQLEKSRLLSDRFSAERPKGSFSTLEIQRTEQGDSAMYLCASSLKGGAFFGQGTRLTVV.

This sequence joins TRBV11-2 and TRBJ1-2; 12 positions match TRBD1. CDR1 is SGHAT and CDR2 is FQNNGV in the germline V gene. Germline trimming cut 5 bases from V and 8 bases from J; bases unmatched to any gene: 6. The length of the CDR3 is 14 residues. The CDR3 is CASSPRGTGGGYTF. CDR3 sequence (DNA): TGTGCCAGCAGCCCACGCGGGACAGGGGGCGGCTACACCTTC.

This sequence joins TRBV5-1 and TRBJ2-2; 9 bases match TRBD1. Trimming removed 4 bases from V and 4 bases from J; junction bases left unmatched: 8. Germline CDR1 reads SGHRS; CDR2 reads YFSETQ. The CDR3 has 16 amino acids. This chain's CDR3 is CASSRTGDGSTGELFF. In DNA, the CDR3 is TGCGCCAGCAGCCGGACAGGGGACGGATCCACCGGGGAGCTGTTTTTT. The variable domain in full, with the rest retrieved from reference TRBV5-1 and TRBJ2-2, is KAGVTQTPRYLIKTRGQQVTLSCSPISGHRSVSWYQQTPGQGLQFLFEYFSETQRNKGNFPGRFSGRQFSNSRSEMNVSTLELGDSALYLCASSRTGDGSTGELFFGEGSRLTVL.

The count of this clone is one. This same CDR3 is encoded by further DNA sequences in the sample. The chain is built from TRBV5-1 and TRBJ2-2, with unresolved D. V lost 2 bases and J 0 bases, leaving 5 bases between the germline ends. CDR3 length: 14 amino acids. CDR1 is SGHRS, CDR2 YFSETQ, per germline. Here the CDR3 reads CASSFGTNTGELFF. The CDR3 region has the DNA TGCGCCAGCAGCTTCGGAACGAACACCGGGGAGCTGTTTTTT.

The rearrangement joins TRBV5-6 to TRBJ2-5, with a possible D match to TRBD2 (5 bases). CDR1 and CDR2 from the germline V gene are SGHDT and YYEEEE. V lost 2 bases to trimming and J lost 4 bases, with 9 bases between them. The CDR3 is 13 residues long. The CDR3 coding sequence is TGTGCCAGCAGCTTTGGTGAGGGAGAGACCCAGTACTTC. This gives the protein CASSFGEGETQYF.

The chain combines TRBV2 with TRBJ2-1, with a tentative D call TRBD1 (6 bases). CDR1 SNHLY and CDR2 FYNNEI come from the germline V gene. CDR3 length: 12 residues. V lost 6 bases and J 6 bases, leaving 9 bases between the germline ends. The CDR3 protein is CASRVQGNEQFF. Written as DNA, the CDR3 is TGTGCCAGCAGAGTACAGGGCAATGAGCAGTTCTTC. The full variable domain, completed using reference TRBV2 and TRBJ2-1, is EPEVTQTPSHQVTQMGQEVILRCVPISNHLYFYWYRQILGQKVEFLVSFYNNEISEKSEIFDDQFSVERPDGSNFTLKIRSTKLEDSAMYFCASRVQGNEQFFGPGTRLTVL.

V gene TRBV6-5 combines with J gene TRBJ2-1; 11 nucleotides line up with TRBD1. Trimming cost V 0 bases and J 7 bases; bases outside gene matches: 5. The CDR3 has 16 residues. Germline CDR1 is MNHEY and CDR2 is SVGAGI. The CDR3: CASSYSPGQGVNEQFF. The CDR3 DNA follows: TGTGCCAGCAGTTACTCGCCGGGACAGGGGGTTAATGAGCAGTTCTTC.

The CDR3 DNA follows: TGTGCCAGCAGCCCCCTCTACGGTGAGCAGTTCTTC. This sequence encodes CASSPLYGEQFF. The rearrangement joins TRBV2 to TRBJ2-1; unclear D gene. This CDR3 region has 12 residues. The ends were cut back, 6 bases at V and 9 bases at J, with 12 bases in the middle. From germline, CDR1 is SNHLY and CDR2 FYNNEI.

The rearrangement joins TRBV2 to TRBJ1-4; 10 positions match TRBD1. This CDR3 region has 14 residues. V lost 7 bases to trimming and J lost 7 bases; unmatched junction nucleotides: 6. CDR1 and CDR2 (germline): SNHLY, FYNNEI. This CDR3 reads CASTSGTGVEKLFF. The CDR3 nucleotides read TGTGCCAGCACCTCCGGGACAGGGGTTGAAAAACTGTTTTTT.

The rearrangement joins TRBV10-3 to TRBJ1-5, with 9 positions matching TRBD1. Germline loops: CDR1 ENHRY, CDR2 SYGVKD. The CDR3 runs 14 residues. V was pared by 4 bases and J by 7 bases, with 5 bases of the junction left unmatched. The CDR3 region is CAISGDRAGQPQHF. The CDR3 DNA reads TGTGCCATCAGTGGGGACAGGGCCGGGCAGCCCCAGCATTTT.

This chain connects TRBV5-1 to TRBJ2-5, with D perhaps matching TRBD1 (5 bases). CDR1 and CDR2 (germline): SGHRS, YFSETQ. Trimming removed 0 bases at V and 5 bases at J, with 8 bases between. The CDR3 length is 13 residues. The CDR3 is CASSLDRTETQYF. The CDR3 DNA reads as TGCGCCAGCAGCTTGGACAGGACGGAGACCCAGTACTTC.

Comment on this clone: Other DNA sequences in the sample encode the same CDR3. CDR3 sequence: CASSSDSYEQYF. The CDR3 nucleotides are TGTGCCAGCAGTTCAGACTCCTACGAGCAGTACTTC. The rearrangement links TRBV6-5 to TRBJ2-7; the D is unclear. The CDR3 extends over 12 amino acids. Looked up from germline, CDR1 is MNHEY and CDR2 is SVGAGI. V gave up 4 bases and J gave up 0 bases, with 4 bases separating them.

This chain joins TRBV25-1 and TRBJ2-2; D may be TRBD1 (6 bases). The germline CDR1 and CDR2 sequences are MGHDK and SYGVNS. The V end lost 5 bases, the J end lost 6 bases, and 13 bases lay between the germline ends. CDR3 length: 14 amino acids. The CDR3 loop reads CASSTNRDAGELFF. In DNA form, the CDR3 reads TGTGCCAGCAGTACCAACAGGGATGCCGGGGAGCTGTTTTTT.

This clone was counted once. CDR3: CASSRRGGSGPNYHEQYF. The DNA for the CDR3 is TGTGCCAGCAGTAGACGGGGCGGCTCCGGCCCCAACTACCACGAGCAGTACTTC. The rearrangement joins TRBV11-2 to TRBJ2-7; D is possibly TRBD1 or TRBD2 (5 bases each). The CDR3 totals 18 residues. V lost 6 bases to trimming and J lost 5 bases, with 29 bases between them. The germline gives CDR1 SGHAT, CDR2 FQNNGV. Based on the CDR3 plus reference TRBV11-2 and TRBJ2-7, the full variable domain is EAGVAQSPRYKIIEKRQSVAFWCNPISGHATLYWYQQILGQGPKLLIQFQNNGVVDDSQLPKDRFSAERLKGVDSTLKIQPAKLEDSAVYLCASSRRGGSGPNYHEQYFGPGTRLTVT.

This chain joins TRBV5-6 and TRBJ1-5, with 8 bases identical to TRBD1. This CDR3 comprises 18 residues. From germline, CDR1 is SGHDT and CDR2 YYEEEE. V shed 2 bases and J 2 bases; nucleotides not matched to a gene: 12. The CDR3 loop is CASSLSSGGLRGNQPQHF. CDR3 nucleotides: TGTGCCAGCAGCTTATCGTCAGGGGGCCTCCGCGGCAATCAGCCCCAGCATTTT.

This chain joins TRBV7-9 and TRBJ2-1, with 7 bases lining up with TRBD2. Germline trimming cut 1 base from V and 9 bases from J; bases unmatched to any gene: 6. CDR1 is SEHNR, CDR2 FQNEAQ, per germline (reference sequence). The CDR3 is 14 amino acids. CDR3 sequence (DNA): TGTGCCAGCAGCTTAGGTAGCGGGCAGGGTGAGCAGTTCTTC. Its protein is CASSLGSGQGEQFF. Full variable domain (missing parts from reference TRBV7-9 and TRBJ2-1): DTGVSQNPRHKITKRGQNVTFRCDPISEHNRLYWYRQTLGQGPEFLTYFQNEAQLEKSRLLSDRFSAERPKGSFSTLEIQRTEQGDSAMYLCASSLGSGQGEQFFGPGTRLTVL.

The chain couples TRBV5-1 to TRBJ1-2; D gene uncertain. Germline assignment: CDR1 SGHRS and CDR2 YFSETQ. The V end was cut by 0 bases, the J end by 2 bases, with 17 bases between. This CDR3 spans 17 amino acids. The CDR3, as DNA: TGCGCCAGCAGCTTGGAGGGTAACGGCAGACGAAACTATGGCTACACCTTC. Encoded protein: CASSLEGNGRRNYGYTF.

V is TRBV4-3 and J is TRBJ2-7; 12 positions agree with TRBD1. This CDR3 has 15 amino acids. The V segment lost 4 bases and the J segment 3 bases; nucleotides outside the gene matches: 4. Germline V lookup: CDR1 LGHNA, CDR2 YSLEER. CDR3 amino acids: CASSPGQGAIYEQYF. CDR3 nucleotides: TGCGCCAGCAGCCCGGGACAGGGGGCTATCTACGAGCAGTACTTC.